Below, 18 T cell receptor beta chains from the same sample are listed, as sequenced in a study of shared clonotypes between healthy human individuals. Generated by immunoSEQ multiplex PCR, the TCRdb table keeps only in-frame clones and is missing some. The sample lists around 2,000,000 clones, 95% seen once, with more than 0.1% in the top ten. Specimen: naive CD4+ T cells sorted from blood. Described subset: CD45RA+ positively selected. The receptors were sampled from a man between 18 and 29 years old in good health.

The CDR3 spells CASSSPGSAEAFF. The CDR3 DNA sequence: TGTGCCAGCAGCTCCCCGGGATCGGCTGAAGCTTTCTTT. The chain couples TRBV7-2 to TRBJ1-1; D gene unclear. The CDR3 is made up of 13 amino acids. Trimming took off 4 bases at V and 6 bases at J, with 12 bases between the two ends. From germline, CDR1 is SGHTA and CDR2 FQGNSA.

The chain carries TRBV19 and TRBJ2-2; the D gene could be TRBD1 or TRBD2 (5 bases each). Germline CDR1 is LNHDA and CDR2 is SQIVND (reference sequence). V gave up 6 bases and J gave up 8 bases, with 16 bases separating them. The CDR3 is made up of 14 amino acids. The CDR3 reads CASRMGVQGGELFF. CDR3 in DNA: TGTGCCAGTAGGATGGGGGTGCAGGGAGGGGAGCTGTTTTTT.

This clone has just one count. This chain joins TRBV7-9 and TRBJ1-4; D unresolved. The germline gives CDR1 SEHNR, CDR2 FQNEAQ (reference sequence). V was cut by 1 base and J by 6 bases, with 18 bases left in between. The CDR3 runs to 17 residues. The CDR3 coding sequence is TGTGCCAGCAGCTTAGTGGCAGGCCCGCACTATTATGAAAAACTGTTTTTT. Its translation is CASSLVAGPHYYEKLFF.

The chain is built from TRBV29-1 and TRBJ2-1; 12 positions agree with TRBD2. The germline V gene encodes CDR1 SQVTM and CDR2 ANQGSEA. The CDR3 loop spans 15 amino acids. V lost 2 bases and J lost 7; bases outside the gene matches: 6. As DNA, the CDR3 is TGCAGCGTTGAACCTAGCGGGAGGGCCGGAAATGAGCAGTTCTTC. It encodes CSVEPSGRAGNEQFF.

Of note for this clone: The identical CDR3 is also encoded by other nucleotide sequences in the sample. The chain has TRBV7-2 and TRBJ2-7; 11 bases agree with TRBD2. The trim removed 6 bases at V and 5 bases at J, leaving 3 bases unmatched. Per germline, CDR1 SGHTA and CDR2 FQGNSA. The CDR3 is 13 amino acids. The CDR3 nucleotides read TGTGCCAGCAGACTAGCGGGAGCCCACGAGCAGTACTTC. Translated: CASRLAGAHEQYF. The variable domain in full, completed from reference TRBV7-2 and TRBJ2-7, reads GAGVSQSPSNKVTEKGKDVELRCDPISGHTALYWYRQSLGQGLEFLIYFQGNSAPDKSGLPSDRFSAERTGGSVSTLTIQRTQQEDSAVYLCASRLAGAHEQYFGPGTRLTVT.

The chain employs TRBV11-2 and TRBJ2-7; no clear D gene. This CDR3 is built from 14 residues. The germline V gene encodes CDR1 SGHAT and CDR2 FQNNGV. Trimming cost V 3 bases and J 0 bases, with 9 bases left between them. DNA of the CDR3: TGTGCCAGCAGCTTTGGACCCAGCTCCTACGAGCAGTACTTC. Translating it yields CASSFGPSSYEQYF.

The chain employs TRBV5-1 and TRBJ1-2, with 8 bases fitting TRBD1. CDR1 and CDR2 from the germline V gene are SGHRS and YFSETQ. Trimming at V came to 4 bases and at J to 6 bases, leaving 5 bases not matched to a gene. The CDR3 has 13 residues. The DNA of the CDR3 is TGCGCCAGCAGCAAGGACAGGGCCAATGGCTACACCTTC. Its protein product is CASSKDRANGYTF.

The chain recombines TRBV7-6 with TRBJ1-4; 7 bases fit TRBD1. The CDR3 contains 15 residues. V lost 5 bases to trimming and J lost 3 bases; unmatched junction nucleotides: 6. Germline V CDR1 and CDR2: SGHVS, FNYEAQ. This CDR3 is CASSLSGGPNEKLFF. In DNA, the CDR3 is TGTGCCAGCAGCCTCTCAGGGGGTCCTAATGAAAAACTGTTTTTT. Full variable domain (rest looked up from reference TRBV7-6 and TRBJ1-4): GAGVSQSPRYKVTKRGQDVALRCDPISGHVSLYWYRQALGQGPEFLTYFNYEAQQDKSGLPNDRFSAERPEGSISTLTIQRTEQRDSAMYRCASSLSGGPNEKLFFGSGTQLSVL.

The genes are TRBV2 and TRBJ1-5; 8 bases line up with TRBD1. The J segment lost 1 base and the V segment lost 3 bases, leaving 2 bases of the junction unmatched. Germline CDR1 is SNHLY and CDR2 is FYNNEI. The CDR3 sequence is 15 residues long. This chain's CDR3 is CASSDQGASNQPQHF. The CDR3 DNA reads as TGTGCCAGCAGTGACCAGGGGGCGAGCAATCAGCCCCAGCATTTT.

As to this clone: The identical CDR3 is also encoded by other nucleotide sequences in the sample. This rearrangement joins TRBV6-5 to TRBJ2-7; the D is unclear. Trimming cost V 0 bases and J 3 bases, with 6 bases left between them. Per germline, CDR1 MNHEY and CDR2 SVGAGI. This CDR3 spans 13 amino acids. The CDR3 here is CASSYSGSYEQYF. CDR3 bases: TGTGCCAGCAGTTACTCGGGAAGCTACGAGCAGTACTTC.

In nucleotides, the CDR3 is TGTGCCAGCAGCGTAGGGGTAGCGGGAGATAATGAGCAGTTCTTC. Translating it yields CASSVGVAGDNEQFF. The chain has TRBV9 and TRBJ2-1, with TRBD2 matching over 9 bases. The CDR3 is 15 residues long. The junction had 5 bases not matched to a gene; V was cut back by 0 bases and J by 7 bases. Germline loops: CDR1 SGDLS, CDR2 YYNGEE.

The chain combines TRBV5-6 with TRBJ2-7; D unresolved. Germline loops: CDR1 SGHDT, CDR2 YYEEEE. V lost 3 bases, J lost 6 bases, and 7 bases lay in between. The CDR3 totals 11 residues. The CDR3 spells CASSWVGEQYF. The CDR3 region has the DNA TGTGCCAGCAGCTGGGTGGGCGAGCAGTACTTC.

This chain links TRBV6-1 with TRBJ1-5, with no clear D. The CDR3 length is 14 residues. The V gene's germline CDR1 is MNHNS and CDR2 SASEGT. V was cut by 1 base and J by 4 bases, with 8 bases left in between. The CDR3 nucleotides are TGTGCCAGCAGTGAAGGACTTTATAATCAGCCCCAGCATTTT. This gives the protein CASSEGLYNQPQHF.

The gene calls are TRBV19 and TRBJ2-1, with 11 positions matching TRBD2. V dropped 11 bases and J dropped 10; count of bases not matched to a gene: 7. The CDR3 contains 12 residues. CDR1 is LNHDA and CDR2 is SQIVND in the germline V gene (reference sequence). The CDR3 DNA is TGTGCCTTAGCGGGGGGGCCATGGGAGCAGTTCTTC. Protein product: CALAGGPWEQFF.

Details on this clone: Distinct nucleotide sequences in the sample also encode this CDR3. The V call is TRBV30, the J call TRBJ1-6; D unresolved. Germline CDR1 reads GTSNPN; CDR2 reads SVGIG (reference sequence). Trimming shortened V by 0 bases and J by 7 bases, and 7 bases separated the two germline ends. This CDR3 has 13 residues. CDR3 coding DNA: TGTGCCTGGAGTGTACGGGAGAATTCACCCCTCCACTTT. Its translation: CAWSVRENSPLHF. The whole variable domain, filled in from reference TRBV30 and TRBJ1-6, reads SQTIHQWPATLVQPVGSPLSLECTVEGTSNPNLYWYRQAAGRGLQLLFYSVGIGQISSEVPQNLSASRPQDRQFILSSKKLLLSDSGFYLCAWSVRENSPLHFGNGTRLTVT.

The gene calls are TRBV6-5 and TRBJ1-2; no reliable D call. Germline-derived CDR1 and CDR2 are MNHEY and SVGAGI. Trimming stripped 5 bases from V and 10 bases from J, with 14 bases between. The CDR3 runs to 12 residues. In nucleotides, the CDR3 is TGTGCCAGCAGTCGAAAAGGGTCGGCCTACACCTTC. This translates into CASSRKGSAYTF.

This rearrangement joins TRBV9 to TRBJ2-7; TRBD1 might be the D (6 bases). The CDR3 consists of 14 residues. CDR1 is SGDLS and CDR2 is YYNGEE in the germline V gene. Trimming stripped 4 bases from V and 2 bases from J, with 13 bases between. The CDR3 loop reads CASSFQDRAYEQYF. In DNA form, the CDR3 reads TGTGCCAGCAGCTTTCAGGACAGAGCCTACGAGCAGTACTTC.

The chain links TRBV4-1 to TRBJ1-4; 9 bases map to TRBD1. Germline CDR1 reads MGHRA; CDR2 reads YSYEKL. J was trimmed by 8 bases and V by 3 bases; bases with no gene match: 7. The CDR3 has 15 amino acids. CDR3 DNA sequence: TGCGCCAGCAGCCAGCAGGACAGGGGAGACGAAAAACTGTTTTTT. Amino acid sequence: CASSQQDRGDEKLFF.